This T cell receptor (beta chain) was observed in a study of blood T cell repertoires in COVID-19. Across the study: Samples representing acute and convalescent COVID-19 were sourced from the United States, Italy and Spain.

Profiling relied on immunoSEQ multiplex PCR, and the TCRdb table lists in-frame clones only, not all of them. The sample has under 200,000 clones; around 87% are singletons. This TCR came from a woman of 80 years or more with COVID-19, enrolled during active disease. The specimen sequenced was peripheral blood.

The CDR3 nucleotides read TGTGCCAGCAGACAGGGCACAGATACGCAGTATTTT. This encodes CASRQGTDTQYF. The genes are TRBV12-3 or TRBV12-4 and TRBJ2-3, with D maybe TRBD1 (5 bases). The germline V and J ends were trimmed by 6 bases and 1 base, with 5 bases remaining between them. This CDR3 has 12 residues.